The 23 T cell receptor beta chains below come from one sample, sequenced in a study of T-cell reconstitution after alpha-beta-depleted transplantation in children. Findings and caveats of the study: One year after transplant, T-cell counts and diversity came mostly from newly produced T cells.

Unique molecular identifiers were incorporated into the prepared TCRbeta library. MiXCR, run by TCRdb on the PCR reads, gives a single entry per CDR3 protein. The sample holds around 300,000 distinct CDR3 sequences, over 7.5% seen once. No antigen has been assigned to these receptors. This specimen consisted of peripheral blood, obtained 360 days after TCRalphabeta/CD19-depleted stem cell transplant. The receptors were sampled from a female patient aged 2-10 years who had a stem cell transplant for Fanconi anemia, so the T cells may come from the graft donor.

This clonotype has ten or more counts. The genes are TRBV27 and TRBJ2-3, with a possible D match to TRBD2 (6 bases). The germline gives CDR1 MNHEY, CDR2 SMNVEV (reference sequence). This CDR3 has 15 residues. Between the trimmed V and J ends, which lost 2 bases and 4 bases, there was a span of 13 bases. This chain's CDR3 is CASSLGPGAADTQYF. The CDR3 DNA follows: TGTGCCAGCAGTTTAGGGCCGGGAGCTGCAGATACGCAGTATTTT.

This clonotype was recorded at least ten times. This sequence joins TRBV2 and TRBJ2-3, with D perhaps matching TRBD2 (5 bases). This CDR3 contains 14 residues. The germline V and J ends were trimmed by 4 bases and 4 bases, with 12 bases remaining between them. Germline V gene sequence: CDR1 SNHLY, CDR2 FYNNEI. The CDR3 loop reads CASSGLAWADTQYF. The DNA of the CDR3 is TGTGCCAGCAGTGGATTAGCGTGGGCAGATACGCAGTATTTT.

This clonotype was seen at least ten times. V and J are TRBV29-1 and TRBJ1-2; no reliable D call. Germline CDR1 is SQVTM and CDR2 is ANQGSEA. Trimming shortened V by 4 bases and J by 6 bases, and 15 bases separated the two germline ends. CDR3 length: 13 residues. DNA for the CDR3: TGCAGCGTTGGATGGAGGGAGGTGGATGGCTACACCTTC. Translation gives CSVGWREVDGYTF.

The chain couples TRBV11-2 to TRBJ1-2; unclear D gene. Germline V CDR1 and CDR2: SGHAT, FQNNGV. This CDR3 has 16 amino acids. V was pared by 0 bases and J by 8 bases, with 19 bases between. The CDR3 DNA sequence: TGTGCCAGCAGCTTAGATCCCTCGGACGGACGCGTGGGCTACACCTTC. Translation gives CASSLDPSDGRVGYTF.

The chain joins TRBV7-8 to TRBJ2-7; possible D gene TRBD1, 7 bases. Germline-derived CDR1 and CDR2 are SGHVS and FQNEAQ. This CDR3 contains 15 residues. V was clipped by 1 base and J by 7 bases, with 17 bases between them. The CDR3, as DNA: TGTGCCAGCAGCTTAGTCAGCGGGTCAGGGGGGGAGCAGTACGTC. Its protein is CASSLVSGSGGEQYV.

The chain couples TRBV5-1 to TRBJ1-2; D might be TRBD1 (5 bases). This CDR3 is 13 amino acids long. CDR1 is SGHRS and CDR2 is YFSETQ in the germline V gene. Deletions cut 5 bases from V and 2 bases from J, with 10 bases between. The chain's CDR3 is CASSRGANYGYTF. The CDR3, as DNA: TGCGCCAGCAGTAGGGGCGCGAACTATGGCTACACCTTC. The complete variable domain, with remaining parts taken from reference TRBV5-1 and TRBJ1-2, reads KAGVTQTPRYLIKTRGQQVTLSCSPISGHRSVSWYQQTPGQGLQFLFEYFSETQRNKGNFPGRFSGRQFSNSRSEMNVSTLELGDSALYLCASSRGANYGYTFGSGTRLTVV.

The chain's CDR3 is CASSLSGQGAGSPLHF. The CDR3 nucleotides are TGCGCCAGCAGCCTCTCGGGACAGGGGGCAGGTTCACCCCTCCACTTT. The genes are TRBV5-1 and TRBJ1-6; 12 bases are shared with TRBD1. Trimming cost V 4 bases and J 9 bases; bases outside gene matches: 8. CDR1 is SGHRS and CDR2 is YFSETQ in the germline V gene. The CDR3 has 16 residues. The whole variable domain, filled in from reference TRBV5-1 and TRBJ1-6, reads KAGVTQTPRYLIKTRGQQVTLSCSPISGHRSVSWYQQTPGQGLQFLFEYFSETQRNKGNFPGRFSGRQFSNSRSEMNVSTLELGDSALYLCASSLSGQGAGSPLHFGNGTRLTVT.

In this sample, this clonotype turned up many times. This chain joins TRBV7-2 and TRBJ2-7, with unresolved D. Germline V gene sequence: CDR1 SGHTA, CDR2 FQGNSA. Trimming took off 8 bases at V and 6 bases at J, with 20 bases between the two ends. The CDR3 is 14 amino acids. Here the CDR3 DNA reads TGTGCCAGCGGGCGGTTCCTAGGACCCTCCGAGCAGTACTTC. Encoded protein: CASGRFLGPSEQYF.

The sample holds many counts of this clonotype. The chain couples TRBV12-3 or TRBV12-4 to TRBJ2-2; a weak D match, TRBD1 (6 bases). The V and J ends lost 5 bases and 8 bases respectively, with 18 bases between them. The CDR3 has 15 residues. Here the CDR3 reads CASSQHYRDGGELFF. The CDR3 bases are TGTGCCAGCAGTCAACATTACAGGGACGGAGGGGAGCTGTTTTTT.

The rearrangement joins TRBV12-3 or TRBV12-4 to TRBJ2-7, with 7 nucleotides matching TRBD2. After removal of 1 base from V and 0 bases from J, the junction contained 15 bases not matched to a gene. The CDR3 loop spans 19 amino acids. The CDR3 loop is CASSLVYMRRELNSYEQYF. The CDR3 nucleotides are TGTGCCAGCAGTTTAGTATATATGAGGCGGGAGTTGAACTCCTACGAGCAGTACTTC.

In this sample, this clonotype turned up many times. V is TRBV24-1 and J is TRBJ2-3; D unclear. The germline gives CDR1 KGHDR, CDR2 SFDVKD. Trimming took off 1 base at V and 5 bases at J, with 6 bases between the two ends. This CDR3 region has 13 residues. The chain's CDR3 is CATSDLVGDTQYF. CDR3 coding DNA: TGTGCCACCAGTGATTTAGTGGGAGATACGCAGTATTTT.

This clonotype was picked up many times. The rearrangement joins TRBV12-3 or TRBV12-4 to TRBJ1-1, with D perhaps TRBD1 (6 bases). V was shortened by 6 bases and J by 9 bases, with 20 bases between the two germline ends. The CDR3 has 14 amino acids. This CDR3 reads CASRPDLDRFQAFF. The CDR3 DNA reads TGTGCCAGCAGACCAGACCTCGACAGGTTTCAAGCTTTCTTT.

This clonotype was detected ten times or more. This chain uses TRBV20-1 with TRBJ2-7; 8 bases are shared with TRBD1. V lost 2 bases, J lost 2 bases, and 5 bases stayed unmatched. CDR1 DFQATT and CDR2 SNEGSKA come from the germline V gene (reference sequence). The CDR3 runs 14 residues. This chain's CDR3 is CSARPGQETYEQYF. DNA for the CDR3: TGCAGTGCTAGACCGGGACAGGAGACCTACGAGCAGTACTTC.

The chain has TRBV27 and TRBJ1-2, with a tentative D call TRBD1 (6 bases). Trimming pared 4 bases from V and 2 bases from J, leaving 11 bases between. CDR1 and CDR2 (germline): MNHEY, SMNVEV (reference sequence). The CDR3 runs to 14 residues. CDR3 protein: CASSYRAVNYGYTF. The CDR3 DNA is TGTGCCAGCAGTTACAGGGCGGTAAACTATGGCTACACCTTC.

This clonotype has a count of ten or more. The chain employs TRBV28 and TRBJ1-5; 8 bases map to TRBD1. V gave up 6 bases and J gave up 5 bases; unmatched junction bases: 9. The CDR3 is 15 amino acids. The germline gives CDR1 MDHEN, CDR2 SYDVKM. The CDR3 region is CASRARGLGYQPQHF. The CDR3 bases are TGTGCCAGCAGGGCCAGGGGGCTCGGGTATCAGCCCCAGCATTTT.

This clonotype was found a few times. This chain links TRBV6-5 with TRBJ1-2; 8 bases agree with TRBD1. Losses at the gene ends were 8 bases for V and 5 bases for J; bases not matched to a gene: 13. CDR1 and CDR2 from the germline V gene are MNHEY and SVGAGI. The CDR3 extends over 15 amino acids. CDR3 protein: CASAGQVPIGYGYTF. CDR3 coding DNA: TGTGCCAGCGCGGGACAGGTCCCAATCGGGTATGGCTACACCTTC.

In its sample, this clonotype was seen many times. This chain connects TRBV6-5 to TRBJ2-2, with D uncertain. The V and J ends lost 0 bases and 5 bases respectively, with 4 bases between them. Germline-derived CDR1 and CDR2 are MNHEY and SVGAGI. CDR3 length: 13 residues. The DNA of the CDR3 is TGTGCCAGCAGTTACTCTCAGACCGGGGAGCTGTTTTTT. It is translated as CASSYSQTGELFF.

This chain uses TRBV4-1 with TRBJ1-2, with D possibly being TRBD1 (5 bases). The germline V and J ends were trimmed by 1 base and 3 bases, with 6 bases remaining between them. The CDR3 sequence is 13 residues long. From germline, CDR1 is MGHRA and CDR2 YSYEKL. CDR3 residues: CASSQVGDYGYTF. CDR3 coding DNA: TGCGCCAGCAGCCAAGTGGGGGACTATGGCTACACCTTC.

This clonotype has ten or more counts. The CDR3 nucleotides read TGTGCCATCAGTAAAGACAGGGAGGGATCCTATAATTCACCCCTCCACTTT. Its protein is CAISKDREGSYNSPLHF. V gene TRBV10-3 combines with J gene TRBJ1-6, with 7 bases fitting TRBD1. CDR1 is ENHRY, CDR2 SYGVKD, per germline. The CDR3 covers 17 residues. V lost 5 bases and J lost 1; bases outside the gene matches: 8.

Comments on this clonotype: No conserved phenylalanine or tryptophan is present at the end of the CDR3, so a read error is the likely explanation. The V and J genes are TRBV7-8 and TRBJ2-1; TRBD1 might be the D (6 bases). Per the germline V gene, CDR1 is SGHVS and CDR2 is FQNEAQ. The CDR3 is made up of 15 amino acids. Trimming left V 3 bases short and J 0 bases short, with 9 bases between. CDR3 nucleotides: TGTGCCAGCAGCTTTACAGGGAGCTCCTACAATGAGCAGTTCTTG. Amino acid sequence: CASSFTGSSYNEQFL.

This clonotype occurred many times. The rearrangement joins TRBV29-1 to TRBJ2-4, with 7 bases fitting TRBD1. The V gene's germline CDR1 is SQVTM and CDR2 ANQGSEA. There are 12 residues in the CDR3. Losses at the gene ends were 7 bases for V and 7 bases for J; bases not matched to a gene: 7. In DNA, the CDR3 is TGCAGCGCCACAGGGGTGGCGAACATTCAGTACTTC. It translates to CSATGVANIQYF. Together with reference TRBV29-1 and TRBJ2-4, the CDR3 gives the full variable domain: SAVISQKPSRDICQRGTSLTIQCQVDSQVTMMFWYRQQPGQSLTLIATANQGSEATYESGFVIDKFPISRPNLTFSTLTVSNMSPEDSSIYLCSATGVANIQYFGAGTRLSVL.

This clonotype was detected only a few times. The chain couples TRBV7-9 to TRBJ2-1, with no clear D. The length of the CDR3 is 14 residues. V lost 0 bases and J lost 5, with 8 bases in between. Germline V CDR1 and CDR2: SEHNR, FQNEAQ (reference sequence). In nucleotides, the CDR3 is TGTGCCAGCAGCTTAGCGCCAGGAAACAATGAGCAGTTCTTC. Translating gives CASSLAPGNNEQFF.

This clonotype was found many times. This chain connects TRBV16 to TRBJ1-1; weak D call: TRBD1 (6 bases). The V end was cut by 8 bases, the J end by 7 bases, with 20 bases between. Germline V lookup: CDR1 KGHSY, CDR2 FQNENV. CDR3 size: 14 residues. CDR3 sequence reads: CASGRTAGDDEAFF. The CDR3 DNA is TGTGCCAGCGGACGGACAGCAGGGGATGATGAAGCTTTCTTT.